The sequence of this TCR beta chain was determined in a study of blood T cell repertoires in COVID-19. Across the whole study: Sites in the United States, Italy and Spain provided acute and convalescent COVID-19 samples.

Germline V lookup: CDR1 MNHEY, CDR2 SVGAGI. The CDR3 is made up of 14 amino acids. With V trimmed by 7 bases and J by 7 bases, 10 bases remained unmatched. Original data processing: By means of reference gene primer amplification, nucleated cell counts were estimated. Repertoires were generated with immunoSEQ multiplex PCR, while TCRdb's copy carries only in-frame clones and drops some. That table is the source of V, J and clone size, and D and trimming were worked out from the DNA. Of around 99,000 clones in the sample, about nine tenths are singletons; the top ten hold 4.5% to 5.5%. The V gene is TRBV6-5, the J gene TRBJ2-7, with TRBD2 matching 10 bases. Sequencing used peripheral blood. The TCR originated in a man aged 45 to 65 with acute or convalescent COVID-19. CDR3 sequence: CASKTSGAPREQYF. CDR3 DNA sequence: TGTGCCAGCAAAACTAGCGGGGCCCCTCGGGAGCAGTACTTC.